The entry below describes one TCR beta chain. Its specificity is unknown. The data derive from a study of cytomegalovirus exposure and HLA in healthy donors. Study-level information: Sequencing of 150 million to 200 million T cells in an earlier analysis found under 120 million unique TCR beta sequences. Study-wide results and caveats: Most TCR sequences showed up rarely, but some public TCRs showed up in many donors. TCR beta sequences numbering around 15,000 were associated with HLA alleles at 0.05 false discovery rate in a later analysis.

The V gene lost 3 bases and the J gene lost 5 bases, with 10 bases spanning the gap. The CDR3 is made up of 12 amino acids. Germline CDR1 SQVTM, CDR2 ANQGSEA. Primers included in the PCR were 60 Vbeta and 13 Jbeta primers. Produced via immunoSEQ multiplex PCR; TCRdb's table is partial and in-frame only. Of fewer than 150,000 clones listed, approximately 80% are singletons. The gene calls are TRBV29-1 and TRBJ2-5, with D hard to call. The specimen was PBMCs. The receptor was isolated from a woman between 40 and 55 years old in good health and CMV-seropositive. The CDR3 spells CSVELVGETQYF. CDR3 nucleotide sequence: TGCAGCGTTGAGCTAGTGGGTGAGACCCAGTACTTC.